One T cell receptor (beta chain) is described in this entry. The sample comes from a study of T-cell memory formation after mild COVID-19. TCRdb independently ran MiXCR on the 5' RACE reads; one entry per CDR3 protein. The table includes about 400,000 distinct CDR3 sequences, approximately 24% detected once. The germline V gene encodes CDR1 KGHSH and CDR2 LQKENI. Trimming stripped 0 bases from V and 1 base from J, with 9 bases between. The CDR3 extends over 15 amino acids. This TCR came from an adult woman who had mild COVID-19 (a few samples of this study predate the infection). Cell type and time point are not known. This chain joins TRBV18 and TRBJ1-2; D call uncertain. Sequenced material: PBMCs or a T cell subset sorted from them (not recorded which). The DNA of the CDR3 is TGTGCCAGCTCACCACCAGGCCCTCTTAACTATGGCTACACCTTC. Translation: CASSPPGPLNYGYTF.